This T cell receptor beta chain was retrieved from a study of OX40 agonist ivuxolimab in advanced cancers. The V segment lost 3 bases and the J segment 4 bases; nucleotides outside the gene matches: 3. The CDR3 extends over 13 amino acids. The germline CDR1 and CDR2 sequences are SGDLS and YYNGEE. The protocol was immunoSEQ multiplex PCR, while the TCRdb copy is restricted to in-frame clones and leaves out a portion. This repertoire shows tens of thousands of clones, 90% to 95% found once; its top ten account for roughly 2.6%. The sequenced sample was CD4+ or CD8+ T cells sorted from blood, obtained in a trial of the OX40 agonist ivuxolimab. The chain links TRBV9 to TRBJ1-1; 7 positions match TRBD1. The receptor was isolated from an adult with an advanced solid tumor such as melanoma, head and neck, liver or kidney cancer. DNA of the CDR3: TGTGCCAGCAGCGCAGGGGGAGCCACTGAAGCTTTCTTT. Its translation is CASSAGGATEAFF.